This T cell receptor beta chain was sequenced during a study of blood T cell repertoires in COVID-19. The wider study: From the United States, Italy and Spain came samples of acute and convalescent COVID-19. T cells, B-cell-depleted T cells, or PBMCs supplied cDNA or gDNA.

Seattle researchers signed up patients amid active infection and tracked them longitudinally. In the authors' workflow: Reference gene primer amplification yielded estimated nucleated cell counts. Libraries were prepared by immunoSEQ multiplex PCR; TCRdb keeps only in-frame clonotypes and omits some of them. V, J and clone size derive from that table, while D and trimming were established from the DNA sequence. The sample has around 230,000 clones, approximately 85% seen once. The ends lost 6 bases at V and 9 bases at J; junction bases unmatched: 6. CDR3 length: 13 residues. Germline V gene data show CDR1 as SNHLY and CDR2 as FYNNEI.

The TCR comes from a man aged 50 to 60 with COVID-19, enrolled during active disease. The sequenced material came from peripheral blood. The genes are TRBV2 and TRBJ2-1, with 9 bases aligning to TRBD1. CDR3 DNA sequence: TGTGCCAGCAGACGGGACAGGGACGGTGAGCAGTTCTTC. Protein: CASRRDRDGEQFF.